Below, 21 T cell receptor beta chains from the same sample are listed, as sequenced in a study of cytomegalovirus exposure and HLA in healthy donors. PCR amplification relied on 60 Vbeta primers (plus 13 Jbeta primers). Sequenced by immunoSEQ multiplex PCR; TCRdb stores in-frame clones only, minus some. The table shows a few hundred thousand clones, with about 80% occurring only once. Material for sequencing was PBMCs. The receptors derive from a woman aged 60-75 years in good health and CMV-seropositive.

The chain has TRBV2 and TRBJ1-1; the match to TRBD1 covers 8 bases. Germline assignment: CDR1 SNHLY and CDR2 FYNNEI. The CDR3 sequence is 14 residues long. The V gene end was trimmed by 6 bases and the J gene end by 0 bases; junction bases not matched to a gene: 3. CDR3 nucleotide sequence: TGTGCCAGCAGCGGGACAGGCGTGAACACTGAAGCTTTCTTT. Translating it yields CASSGTGVNTEAFF.

The chain carries TRBV2 and TRBJ1-1, with a tentative D call TRBD1 (6 bases). CDR3 size: 14 residues. The germline CDR1 and CDR2 sequences are SNHLY and FYNNEI. The germline V and J ends were trimmed by 6 bases and 2 bases, with 13 bases remaining between them. The CDR3 is CASRNDRINTEAFF. The CDR3 DNA reads as TGTGCCAGCAGGAATGACAGGATTAACACTGAAGCTTTCTTT.

This clone was counted only a few times. The gene calls are TRBV5-4 and TRBJ1-2, with TRBD1 matching over 9 bases. CDR3 size: 16 residues. The V gene end was trimmed by 3 bases and the J gene end by 0 bases; junction bases not matched to a gene: 6. Germline V CDR1 and CDR2: SGHNT, YYREEE (reference sequence). Written as DNA, the CDR3 is TGTGCCAGCAGCTCAGGACAGGGGCTCGCTAACTATGGCTACACCTTC. This gives the protein CASSSGQGLANYGYTF.

The chain links TRBV7-6 to TRBJ2-3; tentative D call: TRBD1 (7 bases). The CDR3 runs to 14 residues. Germline V gene lookup returns CDR1 SGHVS and CDR2 FNYEAQ. The germline V and J ends were trimmed by 1 base and 13 bases, with 18 bases remaining between them. The CDR3 is CASSLEGRTGTKYF. CDR3 nucleotide sequence: TGTGCCAGCAGCTTAGAGGGGAGGACAGGCACAAAGTATTTT.

The chain has TRBV11-2 and TRBJ2-7; D remains unclear. Trimming stripped 0 bases from V and 6 bases from J, with 9 bases between. Germline V gene sequence: CDR1 SGHAT, CDR2 FQNNGV. CDR3 length equals 13 residues. The CDR3 spells CASSLEASGEQYF. CDR3 in DNA: TGTGCCAGCAGCTTAGAAGCGAGTGGCGAGCAGTACTTC.

The chain combines TRBV4-1 with TRBJ2-1, with D perhaps matching TRBD2 (6 bases). Per the germline V gene, CDR1 is MGHRA and CDR2 is YSYEKL. The CDR3 is 13 residues long. V lost 6 bases to trimming and J lost 7 bases, with 13 bases between them. The CDR3 sequence is CASRGSGENEQFF. The CDR3, as DNA: TGCGCCAGCAGGGGTAGCGGAGAAAATGAGCAGTTCTTC.

In its sample, this clone was seen a few times. The V and J genes are TRBV6-5 and TRBJ1-1; possible D gene TRBD1, 6 bases. Germline CDR1 MNHEY, CDR2 SVGAGI. The CDR3 runs 12 residues. With 10 bases removed from V and 5 bases from J, the gap between germline ends came to 14 bases. The CDR3 sequence is CATSRGKTEAFF. The CDR3, as DNA: TGTGCCACCTCTAGGGGGAAGACTGAAGCTTTCTTT.

The chain employs TRBV6-4 and TRBJ2-7, with 10 bases that match TRBD2. CDR3 size: 18 residues. The germline V gene has CDR1 MRHNA and CDR2 SNTAGT. V dropped 5 bases and J dropped 0; count of bases not matched to a gene: 13. The chain's CDR3 is CASSNAWRGTSVSYEQYF. CDR3 sequence (DNA): TGTGCCAGCAGTAATGCCTGGCGCGGGACTAGCGTCTCCTACGAGCAGTACTTC.

The chain carries TRBV12-5 and TRBJ1-2; D gene ambiguous. This CDR3 contains 13 residues. Germline CDR1 LGHNT, CDR2 FRNRAP. The V gene lost 8 bases and the J gene lost 3 bases, with 13 bases spanning the gap. CDR3 in DNA: TGTGCTAGTAGTGTGGGCGCGCACTATGGCTACACCTTC. Protein: CASSVGAHYGYTF.

The J gene is TRBJ2-7, the V gene TRBV15, with 8 bases that match TRBD1. The CDR3 has 15 residues. Unmatched junction bases numbered 6, after V lost 5 bases and J lost 0 bases. The germline V gene encodes CDR1 LNHNV and CDR2 YYDKDF (reference sequence). CDR3 protein: CATSRPGQDSYEQYF. In DNA form, the CDR3 reads TGTGCCACCAGCCGCCCGGGACAGGACTCCTACGAGCAGTACTTC.

CDR3 protein: CASSQAPRFGRADGELFF. DNA of the CDR3: TGTGCCAGCAGCCAAGCCCCTCGGTTCGGGAGGGCGGACGGGGAGCTGTTTTTT. V gene TRBV4-2 combines with J gene TRBJ2-2; 8 nucleotides agree with TRBD2. Germline CDR1 and CDR2: LGHNA and YNFKEQ. The CDR3 runs 18 residues. Trimming removed 1 base from V and 7 bases from J; junction bases left unmatched: 14.

The sample holds many counts of this clone. The chain carries TRBV9 and TRBJ1-1, with 8 bases matching TRBD1. Germline trimming cut 0 bases from V and 1 base from J; bases unmatched to any gene: 2. Germline CDR1 SGDLS, CDR2 YYNGEE. The CDR3 is made up of 15 amino acids. CDR3 DNA sequence: TGTGCCAGCAGCGTAGAGGGGACAGGGAACACTGAAGCTTTCTTT. Protein product: CASSVEGTGNTEAFF.

The chain uses TRBV28 and TRBJ1-1; D is unresolved. Germline-derived CDR1 and CDR2 are MDHEN and SYDVKM. V lost 3 bases and J 1 base, leaving 6 bases between the germline ends. The CDR3 loop spans 13 amino acids. The CDR3 bases are TGTGCCAGCAGTTTTTCAGGGAACACTGAAGCTTTCTTT. This sequence encodes CASSFSGNTEAFF.

This rearrangement joins TRBV2 to TRBJ2-7; TRBD2 is a possible D gene (5 bases). Germline assignment: CDR1 SNHLY and CDR2 FYNNEI. V lost 8 bases and J 6 bases, leaving 11 bases between the germline ends. The CDR3 contains 11 residues. This CDR3 is CASGSPGEQYF. The DNA of the CDR3 is TGTGCCAGCGGGAGCCCTGGCGAGCAGTACTTC.

This clone was seen a few times. V gene TRBV7-3 combines with J gene TRBJ2-2, with D maybe TRBD1 (5 bases). CDR3 length: 15 amino acids. Germline CDR1 is SGHTA and CDR2 is FQGTGA. V lost 1 base and J 1 base, leaving 7 bases between the germline ends. The CDR3 DNA sequence: TGTGCCAGCAGCTTAAGTAGGGGGAACACCGGGGAGCTGTTTTTT. It yields the protein CASSLSRGNTGELFF.

As DNA, the CDR3 is TGTGCCATCAGAGGGGGGGGAGCCTGGGGTCAAGAGACCCAGTACTTC. Its protein is CAIRGGGAWGQETQYF. The J gene is TRBJ2-5, the V gene TRBV10-3; tentative D call: TRBD2 (7 bases). CDR3 length: 16 residues. Germline CDR1 ENHRY, CDR2 SYGVKD. The V and J ends lost 6 bases and 2 bases respectively, with 19 bases between them.

The chain links TRBV6-6 to TRBJ2-7; tentatively, D is TRBD1 (6 bases). V shed 6 bases and J shed 5 bases, with 23 bases lying between them. The germline V gene encodes CDR1 MNHNY and CDR2 SVGAGI (reference sequence). The CDR3 loop spans 16 amino acids. The CDR3: CASRAPHGTSGNEQYF. The CDR3 coding sequence is TGTGCCAGCAGGGCCCCTCACGGGACATCGGGGAACGAGCAGTACTTC.

The chain uses TRBV28 and TRBJ1-4; the match to TRBD1 covers 10 bases. The V gene end was trimmed by 3 bases and the J gene end by 15 bases; junction bases not matched to a gene: 10. CDR1 is MDHEN, CDR2 SYDVKM, per germline. The CDR3 is made up of 14 amino acids. The CDR3 DNA is TGTGCCAGCAGTTTGACAGGGGGCGCGAGGGGAGTGTTTTTT. Amino acid sequence: CASSLTGGARGVFF.

The chain is built from TRBV28 and TRBJ2-7; TRBD2 matches 7 bases. J gave up 4 bases and V 3 bases, and 6 bases lay outside the gene matches. There are 14 residues in the CDR3. Germline CDR1 and CDR2: MDHEN and SYDVKM. CDR3 nucleotides: TGTGCCAGCAGTTTTTCGGGAGGCGAATACGAGCAGTACTTC. It specifies CASSFSGGEYEQYF.

The V gene is TRBV10-3, the J gene TRBJ2-5, with TRBD2 matching over 8 bases. V lost 4 bases and J lost 5; bases outside the gene matches: 6. This CDR3 comprises 14 residues. Germline V gene lookup returns CDR1 ENHRY and CDR2 SYGVKD. The CDR3 DNA is TGTGCCATCAGTGCCCGGGGGGGGATGGAGACCCAGTACTTC. As protein: CAISARGGMETQYF.

This rearrangement joins TRBV5-1 to TRBJ2-7; D is undetermined. V lost 5 bases to trimming and J lost 0 bases, with 12 bases between them. CDR1 SGHRS and CDR2 YFSETQ come from the germline V gene. The CDR3 length is 14 residues. The CDR3 coding sequence is TGCGCCAGCAGTCAAGCACGGAGCTCCTACGAGCAGTACTTC. Amino acids: CASSQARSSYEQYF.